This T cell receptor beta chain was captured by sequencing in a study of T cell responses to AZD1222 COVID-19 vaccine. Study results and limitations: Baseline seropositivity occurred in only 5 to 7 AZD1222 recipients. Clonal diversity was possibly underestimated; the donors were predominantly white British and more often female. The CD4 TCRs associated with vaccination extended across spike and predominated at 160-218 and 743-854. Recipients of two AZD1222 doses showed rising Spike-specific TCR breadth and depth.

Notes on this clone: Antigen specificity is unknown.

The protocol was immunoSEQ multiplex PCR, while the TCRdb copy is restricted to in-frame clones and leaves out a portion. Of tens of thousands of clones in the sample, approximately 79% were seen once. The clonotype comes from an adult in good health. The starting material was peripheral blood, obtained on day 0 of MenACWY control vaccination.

The CDR3 DNA is TGCGCCAGCAGCCGGGATTGGGGAATCCGGAGCTCTGGGGCCAACGTCCTGACTTTC. As protein: CASSRDWGIRSSGANVLTF. V gene TRBV5-1 combines with J gene TRBJ2-6; D perhaps matches TRBD2 (5 bases). CDR3 length equals 19 residues. Germline CDR1 SGHRS, CDR2 YFSETQ. The ends were cut back, 4 bases at V and 0 bases at J, with 20 bases in the middle.